Below, 26 T cell receptor beta chains from the same sample are listed, as sequenced in a study of blood T cell repertoires in COVID-19. TCRdb's copy holds only in-frame clones and misses some; the assay was immunoSEQ multiplex PCR. The sample lists about 130,000 clones, about 81% seen once, with approximately 18% in the top ten. Sequencing was carried out using peripheral blood. The receptors were sampled from a man in his thirties or forties with COVID-19, enrolled during active disease.

Notes on this clone: Other DNA sequences in this specimen translate into the identical CDR3. The V gene is TRBV28, the J gene TRBJ2-7; 9 nucleotides line up with TRBD1. The CDR3 sequence is 14 residues long. With V trimmed by 6 bases and J by 3 bases, 6 bases remained unmatched. Germline loops: CDR1 MDHEN, CDR2 SYDVKM. The CDR3 DNA reads TGTGCCAGCAGCCCTGGACAGGGGAGCTACGAGCAGTACTTC. Translating it yields CASSPGQGSYEQYF.

V gene TRBV7-9 combines with J gene TRBJ2-5, with TRBD1 matching 9 bases. Losses at the gene ends were 0 bases for V and 1 base for J; bases not matched to a gene: 3. The length of the CDR3 is 16 residues. CDR1 is SEHNR and CDR2 is FQNEAQ in the germline V gene (reference sequence). CDR3 sequence: CASSLAGQGPQETQYF. The CDR3 coding sequence is TGTGCCAGCAGCTTAGCGGGACAGGGTCCCCAAGAGACCCAGTACTTC.

The rearrangement uses TRBV29-1 and TRBJ2-7; TRBD1 might be the D (5 bases). Between the trimmed V and J ends, which lost 7 bases and 1 base, there was a span of 14 bases. CDR1 and CDR2 from the germline V gene are SQVTM and ANQGSEA. The CDR3 has 13 amino acids. The chain's CDR3 is CSAGQGASYEQYF. Here the CDR3 DNA reads TGCAGCGCTGGCCAGGGCGCGTCCTACGAGCAGTACTTC.

The chain recombines TRBV7-2 with TRBJ2-7; tentatively, D is TRBD2 (6 bases). Germline CDR1 and CDR2: SGHTA and FQGNSA. Trimming cost V 5 bases and J 4 bases, with 27 bases left between them. The CDR3 runs 18 residues. The CDR3 nucleotides read TGTGCCAGCAGCGCATACCCCCGCGGGGCCAGGGCGAAATACGAGCAGTACTTC. Residues: CASSAYPRGARAKYEQYF.

A single count supports this clone. The rearrangement uses TRBV7-9 and TRBJ2-5; D unclear. Trimming left V 5 bases short and J 1 base short, with 11 bases between. Germline V CDR1 and CDR2: SEHNR, FQNEAQ (reference sequence). The CDR3 extends over 14 amino acids. DNA of the CDR3: TGTGCCAGCAGCCAAGAGGTCCCCCAAGAGACCCAGTACTTC. It translates to CASSQEVPQETQYF. Based on the CDR3 plus reference TRBV7-9 and TRBJ2-5, the full variable domain is DTGVSQNPRHKITKRGQNVTFRCDPISEHNRLYWYRQTLGQGPEFLTYFQNEAQLEKSRLLSDRFSAERPKGSFSTLEIQRTEQGDSAMYLCASSQEVPQETQYFGPGTRLLVL.

The chain links TRBV7-2 to TRBJ2-3; the D is unclear. CDR1 is SGHTA and CDR2 is FQGNSA in the germline V gene. V lost 0 bases and J lost 7, with 8 bases in between. There are 13 residues in the CDR3. CDR3 in DNA: TGTGCCAGCAGCTTAGCGGAGTCCAATACGCAGTATTTT. Its translation is CASSLAESNTQYF.

The chain uses TRBV2 and TRBJ2-5; 8 nucleotides agree with TRBD1. CDR1 SNHLY and CDR2 FYNNEI come from the germline V gene. V shed 5 bases and J 2 bases; nucleotides not matched to a gene: 10. This CDR3 contains 16 residues. The CDR3 loop reads CASSQGAGTGQETQYF. CDR3 sequence (DNA): TGTGCCAGCAGTCAGGGCGCCGGGACAGGTCAAGAGACCCAGTACTTC.

This chain links TRBV30 with TRBJ2-7, with 7 bases matching TRBD1. CDR1 is GTSNPN, CDR2 SVGIG, per germline (reference sequence). Unmatched junction bases numbered 4, after V lost 0 bases and J lost 2 bases. This CDR3 contains 14 residues. The CDR3: CAWSVLTGTYEQYF. CDR3 bases: TGTGCCTGGAGTGTACTGACAGGGACCTACGAGCAGTACTTC.

V usage is TRBV28 and J usage is TRBJ2-7; 9 bases match TRBD1. The junction had 11 bases not matched to a gene; V was cut back by 7 bases and J by 4 bases. The CDR3 has 15 amino acids. Germline values: CDR1 MDHEN, CDR2 SYDVKM. The CDR3 sequence: CASNEASGTGYEQYF. CDR3 bases: TGTGCCAGCAACGAAGCATCCGGGACAGGGTACGAGCAGTACTTC. Drawing the rest from reference TRBV28 and TRBJ2-7, the complete variable domain is DVKVTQSSRYLVKRTGEKVFLECVQDMDHENMFWYRQDPGLGLRLIYFSYDVKMKEKGDIPEGYSVSREKKERFSLILESASTNQTSMYLCASNEASGTGYEQYFGPGTRLTVT.

V gene TRBV27 combines with J gene TRBJ2-3, with D unresolved. In germline, CDR1 is MNHEY, CDR2 SMNVEV (reference sequence). The V gene lost 3 bases and the J gene lost 2 bases, with 9 bases spanning the gap. The CDR3 loop spans 14 amino acids. The CDR3, as DNA: TGTGCCAGCAGTTTTTTGGCCCCCACAGATACGCAGTATTTT. Its protein is CASSFLAPTDTQYF.

A word on this clone: The sample holds other DNA sequences that translate to the same CDR3. The chain combines TRBV4-1 with TRBJ1-6; the match to TRBD1 covers 9 bases. The V segment lost 2 bases and the J segment 7 bases; nucleotides outside the gene matches: 3. Germline lookup yields CDR1 MGHRA and CDR2 YSYEKL. This CDR3 spans 15 amino acids. CDR3 sequence (DNA): TGCGCCAGCAGCCAACGGACAGGGGAGAATTCACCCCTCCACTTT. Protein product: CASSQRTGENSPLHF.

CDR3 loop: CASSSGASRETQYF. The CDR3 nucleotides read TGTGCCAGCAGCAGCGGAGCGAGCCGGGAGACCCAGTACTTC. The chain employs TRBV7-2 and TRBJ2-5; TRBD2 might be the D (5 bases). V dropped 5 bases and J dropped 5 bases, with 15 bases sitting between them. The CDR3 has 14 residues. The germline V gene encodes CDR1 SGHTA and CDR2 FQGNSA.

This clone appeared a few times. The chain carries TRBV4-1 and TRBJ2-7; TRBD2 might be the D (6 bases). This CDR3 spans 13 amino acids. Germline CDR1 MGHRA, CDR2 YSYEKL. With 1 base removed from V and 9 bases from J, the gap between germline ends came to 13 bases. The CDR3 bases are TGCGCCAGCAGCCAAGGGACTGCCGGGGGGCAGTACTTC. Translation gives CASSQGTAGGQYF.

This clone came up once. The chain links TRBV3-1 (or the pseudogene TRBV3-2) to TRBJ1-6; 9 bases match TRBD1. With 0 bases clipped from V and 7 bases from J, the junction kept 10 bases outside the gene matches. CDR1 and CDR2 (germline): LGHDT, YNNKEL (reference sequence). The CDR3 covers 18 residues. Written as DNA, the CDR3 is TGTGCCAGCAGCCAAGAATGGACAGGGGTCCTTTCGAATTCACCCCTCCACTTT. Translating gives CASSQEWTGVLSNSPLHF.

V gene TRBV23-1 combines with J gene TRBJ2-3, with D possibly TRBD2 on 7 matching bases. TRBV23-1 is identified as an open reading frame with a role that is uncertain. The CDR3 loop spans 18 amino acids. The V end was cut by 2 bases, the J end by 2 bases, with 20 bases between. Here the CDR3 DNA reads TGCGCCAGCAGTCAAAAGGAGGGTCGGGGGGCCTACACAGATACGCAGTATTTT. It yields the protein CASSQKEGRGAYTDTQYF.

The CDR3 is CASSLDGRDSGNTIYF. The CDR3 region has the DNA TGCGCCAGCAGCTTGGATGGTAGGGACTCCGGAAACACCATATATTTT. The V and J genes are TRBV5-1 and TRBJ1-3; perhaps TRBD1 as D (5 bases). This CDR3 spans 16 amino acids. V shed 0 bases and J shed 4 bases, with 14 bases lying between them. The V gene's germline CDR1 is SGHRS and CDR2 YFSETQ.

The chain uses TRBV18 and TRBJ2-7; 8 nucleotides agree with TRBD2. The germline V gene encodes CDR1 KGHSH and CDR2 LQKENI. The CDR3 spans 16 residues. The ends lost 3 bases at V and 1 base at J; junction bases unmatched: 8. CDR3 nucleotide sequence: TGTGCCAGCTCACCGAAAACTAGCGGAGTTTCCTACGAGCAGTACTTC. Its protein is CASSPKTSGVSYEQYF.

The chain joins TRBV7-6 to TRBJ2-7; D is perhaps TRBD2 (5 bases). Germline lookup yields CDR1 SGHVS and CDR2 FNYEAQ. This CDR3 contains 15 residues. Between the trimmed V and J ends, which lost 1 base and 4 bases, there was a span of 14 bases. For the CDR3, the DNA is TGTGCCAGCAGCTTAGACTTTGGGGAGTTATACGAGCAGTACTTC. Translating gives CASSLDFGELYEQYF.

This chain links TRBV3-1 (or the pseudogene TRBV3-2) with TRBJ2-3; no firm D call. This CDR3 contains 16 residues. V shed 4 bases and J shed 1 base, with 15 bases lying between them. CDR1 and CDR2 from the germline V gene are LGHDT and YNNKEL (reference sequence). The CDR3 bases are TGTGCCAGCAGCCGCCTGAGGTCGGTGGGCACAGATACGCAGTATTTT. Translated, it gives CASSRLRSVGTDTQYF.

As DNA, the CDR3 is TGTGCCAGCAGCTACCGGACAGGGACAGGTCAAGAGACCCAGTACTTC. Its protein product is CASSYRTGTGQETQYF. The rearrangement uses TRBV5-6 and TRBJ2-5, with 8 nucleotides matching TRBD1. The CDR3 is 16 residues long. The germline V gene has CDR1 SGHDT and CDR2 YYEEEE. V shed 3 bases and J 2 bases; nucleotides not matched to a gene: 9.

The gene calls are TRBV11-3 and TRBJ2-7; weak D call: TRBD1 (5 bases). The CDR3 length is 12 residues. Germline CDR1 is SGHNT and CDR2 is YENEEA. V was cut by 3 bases and J by 3 bases, with 6 bases left in between. CDR3 coding DNA: TGTGCCAGCAGCTTGACAGACTACGAGCAGTACTTC. Translated, it gives CASSLTDYEQYF. Full variable domain (remainder filled in from reference TRBV11-3 and TRBJ2-7): EAGVVQSPRYKIIEKKQPVAFWCNPISGHNTLYWYLQNLGQGPELLIRYENEEAVDDSQLPKDRFSAERLKGVDSTLKIQPAELGDSAVYLCASSLTDYEQYFGPGTRLTVT.

V usage is TRBV7-8 and J usage is TRBJ1-1; no clear D gene. Trimming took off 0 bases at V and 7 bases at J, with 9 bases between the two ends. The germline V gene has CDR1 SGHVS and CDR2 FQNEAQ. The CDR3 sequence is 13 residues long. CDR3 nucleotides: TGTGCCAGCAGCTTAGCTGGACTTCATGAAGCTTTCTTT. Translating it yields CASSLAGLHEAFF.

V gene TRBV12-3 or TRBV12-4 combines with J gene TRBJ2-1; D remains unclear. V was cut by 3 bases and J by 6 bases, with 3 bases left in between. CDR3 length: 11 amino acids. The DNA for the CDR3 is TGTGCCAGCAGTTTTATCAATGAGCAGTTCTTC. It specifies CASSFINEQFF.

This clone turned up a few times. The gene calls are TRBV21-1 and TRBJ1-1. TRBV21-1 is classified as a pseudogene. The CDR3 has 14 residues. In nucleotides, the CDR3 is TGTGCCAGCAGCAAAGATCGGCGGTCCGCTGAAGCTTTCTTT. This gives the protein CASSKDRRSAEAFF.

V and J are TRBV4-1 and TRBJ2-1; tentative D call: TRBD2 (5 bases). The CDR3 runs to 16 residues. Per germline, CDR1 MGHRA and CDR2 YSYEKL. The V and J ends lost 1 base and 3 bases respectively, with 13 bases between them. This CDR3 is CASSQVPSSDYNEQFF. For the CDR3, the DNA is TGCGCCAGCAGCCAAGTCCCTAGCTCGGACTACAATGAGCAGTTCTTC.

The gene calls are TRBV29-1 and TRBJ1-3; the match to TRBD1 covers 7 bases. V lost 4 bases and J lost 0; bases outside the gene matches: 6. The CDR3 spans 15 residues. From germline, CDR1 is SQVTM and CDR2 ANQGSEA. CDR3 nucleotides: TGCAGCGTTGCCCCCAGGGGGACCTCTGGAAACACCATATATTTT. Residues: CSVAPRGTSGNTIYF.